The 31 T cell receptor beta chains given below trace back to one sample, sequenced in a study of blood T cell repertoires in COVID-19. TCRdb's copy holds only in-frame clones and misses some; the assay was immunoSEQ multiplex PCR. The sample lists 150,000 to 200,000 clones, under 80% seen once, with roughly a sixth in the top ten. What was sequenced was PBMCs or T cells enriched from blood (not recorded which). These receptors originate from a woman aged 50 to 60 with acute COVID-19.

This sequence joins TRBV9 and TRBJ2-1; 8 bases fit TRBD2. This CDR3 spans 16 amino acids. V gave up 1 base and J gave up 2 bases; unmatched junction bases: 5. Germline loops: CDR1 SGDLS, CDR2 YYNGEE. CDR3: CASSVIAGTPYNEQFF. The CDR3 bases are TGTGCCAGCAGCGTAATAGCGGGGACCCCCTACAATGAGCAGTTCTTC.

Turning to this clone: This same CDR3 is encoded by further DNA sequences in the sample. The rearrangement links TRBV6-5 to TRBJ1-5, with 10 bases fitting TRBD1. Germline V gives CDR1 MNHEY, CDR2 SVGAGI. The CDR3 spans 15 residues. V lost 5 bases, J lost 4 bases, and 5 bases stayed unmatched. In DNA, the CDR3 is TGTGCCAGCAGTCGGGACAGGGGTCATAATCAGCCCCAGCATTTT. Residues: CASSRDRGHNQPQHF.

V usage is TRBV9 and J usage is TRBJ1-3, with 7 nucleotides matching TRBD1. The CDR3 runs to 18 residues. Looked up from germline, CDR1 is SGDLS and CDR2 is YYNGEE. The ends lost 0 bases at V and 4 bases at J; junction bases unmatched: 13. This CDR3 is CASSVEGTGARGGNTIYF. CDR3 DNA sequence: TGTGCCAGCAGCGTAGAGGGTACAGGGGCTCGGGGCGGAAACACCATATATTTT.

This clone has a handful of counts. V is TRBV18 and J is TRBJ2-7, with TRBD2 matching 8 bases. Germline V gene data show CDR1 as KGHSH and CDR2 as LQKENI. This CDR3 contains 13 residues. V was pared by 2 bases and J by 9 bases, with 6 bases of the junction left unmatched. The CDR3: CASSPNHAGGQYV. The DNA of the CDR3 is TGTGCCAGCTCACCAAACCATGCGGGAGGGCAGTACGTC.

This clone has a single count. The chain combines TRBV6-1 with TRBJ2-5; 10 nucleotides agree with TRBD2. The CDR3 loop spans 14 amino acids. Germline CDR1 is MNHNS and CDR2 is SASEGT. V gave up 2 bases and J gave up 5 bases; unmatched junction bases: 2. The CDR3 nucleotides are TGTGCCAGCAGTGAAACGACTAGCGGGGAGACCCAGTACTTC. Amino acids: CASSETTSGETQYF.

The chain uses TRBV18 and TRBJ1-6; D is possibly TRBD1 (5 bases). V was pared by 2 bases and J by 7 bases, with 15 bases between. The CDR3 is 16 residues long. Germline CDR1 is KGHSH and CDR2 is LQKENI. For the CDR3, the DNA is TGTGCCAGCTCACCATTGACAGCCCCGGAGAATTCACCCCTCCACTTT. As protein: CASSPLTAPENSPLHF.

This clone was picked up one time. The chain carries TRBV30 and TRBJ1-5, with a weak D call TRBD1 (6 bases). V lost 1 base and J lost 1, with 14 bases in between. The CDR3 spans 16 residues. In germline, CDR1 is GTSNPN, CDR2 SVGIG (reference sequence). The DNA for the CDR3 is TGTGCCTGGAGTGAGACCGGTAGGGGGAGCAATCAGCCCCAGCATTTT. It yields the protein CAWSETGRGSNQPQHF.

The V call is TRBV7-2, the J call TRBJ2-5, with D possibly being TRBD2 (6 bases). This CDR3 has 11 residues. The germline CDR1 and CDR2 sequences are SGHTA and FQGNSA. Trimming pared 8 bases from V and 2 bases from J, leaving 6 bases between. The CDR3 loop reads CASAGQETQYF. CDR3 in DNA: TGTGCCAGCGCGGGGCAAGAGACCCAGTACTTC.

The genes are TRBV3-1 (or the pseudogene TRBV3-2) and TRBJ2-6; D gene ambiguous. Germline CDR1 and CDR2: LGHDT and YNNKEL (reference sequence). The CDR3 is made up of 13 amino acids. V was trimmed by 2 bases and J by 12 bases, leaving 11 bases between them. CDR3 nucleotide sequence: TGTGCCAGCAGCCAATCCCTGAACGGCGTCCTGACTTTC. It is translated as CASSQSLNGVLTF.

V usage is TRBV6-5 and J usage is TRBJ1-6; D unclear. Trimming shortened V by 11 bases and J by 5 bases, and 13 bases separated the two germline ends. This CDR3 comprises 13 residues. Per the germline V gene, CDR1 is MNHEY and CDR2 is SVGAGI. The CDR3 nucleotides read TGTGCCTCCAGGCTTGCTAATAATTCACCCCTCCACTTT. Its protein product is CASRLANNSPLHF.

The chain employs TRBV7-3 and TRBJ2-5; tentatively, D is TRBD2 (6 bases). In germline, CDR1 is SGHTA, CDR2 FQGTGA. Trimming left V 3 bases short and J 2 bases short, with 16 bases between. CDR3 length: 16 residues. CDR3 nucleotides: TGTGCCAGCAGCTTGGAGTGGGGGGACGTACAAGAGACCCAGTACTTC. Protein sequence: CASSLEWGDVQETQYF.

V gene TRBV4-3 combines with J gene TRBJ1-2; no definite D call. Trimming removed 0 bases at V and 0 bases at J, with 8 bases between. The CDR3 extends over 15 amino acids. In germline, CDR1 is LGHNA, CDR2 YSLEER. This CDR3 reads CASSQDYAANYGYTF. The CDR3 DNA follows: TGCGCCAGCAGCCAAGATTACGCGGCTAACTATGGCTACACCTTC.

This clone was detected only a few times. The chain combines TRBV7-2 with TRBJ1-3; 7 bases agree with TRBD1. The V and J ends lost 6 bases and 4 bases, in that order; junction bases with no gene match: 6. Per germline, CDR1 SGHTA and CDR2 FQGNSA. CDR3 length equals 14 residues. The CDR3 loop is CASRSTGLGNTIYF. The CDR3 region has the DNA TGTGCCAGCAGATCGACAGGGTTAGGAAACACCATATATTTT.

There are a few counts of this clone. This chain uses TRBV19 with TRBJ1-2; 7 nucleotides agree with TRBD1. This CDR3 is 15 amino acids long. J gave up 0 bases and V 6 bases, and 7 bases lay outside the gene matches. Germline values: CDR1 LNHDA, CDR2 SQIVND (reference sequence). The CDR3 is CASRPRQGANYGYTF. Here the CDR3 DNA reads TGTGCCAGTAGACCAAGACAGGGAGCTAACTATGGCTACACCTTC.

V and J are TRBV7-2 and TRBJ1-5; TRBD1 agrees at 7 bases. V gave up 0 bases and J gave up 7 bases; unmatched junction bases: 9. Germline V gene lookup returns CDR1 SGHTA and CDR2 FQGNSA. This CDR3 has 16 residues. This CDR3 reads CASSLAADRVGQPQHF. The CDR3 region has the DNA TGTGCCAGCAGCTTAGCCGCCGACAGGGTAGGACAGCCCCAGCATTTT. Supplemented by reference TRBV7-2 and TRBJ1-5, the full variable domain reads GAGVSQSPSNKVTEKGKDVELRCDPISGHTALYWYRQSLGQGLEFLIYFQGNSAPDKSGLPSDRFSAERTGGSVSTLTIQRTQQEDSAVYLCASSLAADRVGQPQHFGDGTRLSIL.

This sequence joins TRBV6-1 and TRBJ2-1; no clear D. V was cut by 4 bases and J by 3 bases, with 16 bases left in between. This CDR3 comprises 16 residues. Per germline, CDR1 MNHNS and CDR2 SASEGT. The CDR3 protein is CASSGGNSLIYNEQFF. CDR3 nucleotide sequence: TGTGCCAGCAGTGGAGGTAACTCGCTTATCTACAATGAGCAGTTCTTC.

The J gene is TRBJ1-2, the V gene TRBV19; a possible D gene is TRBD1 (5 bases). The CDR3 sequence is 15 residues long. Trimming stripped 10 bases from V and 1 base from J, with 19 bases between. The germline gives CDR1 LNHDA, CDR2 SQIVND (reference sequence). The CDR3 sequence is CATDAVQGGNYGYTF. CDR3 bases: TGTGCCACCGATGCCGTTCAGGGAGGTAACTATGGCTACACCTTC.

In this sample, this clone turned up a few times. V is TRBV19 and J is TRBJ1-5; D unclear. The length of the CDR3 is 15 residues. Deletions cut 6 bases from V and 2 bases from J, with 14 bases between. CDR1 is LNHDA, CDR2 SQIVND, per germline (reference sequence). The chain's CDR3 is CASSPDGGGNQPQHF. The DNA of the CDR3 is TGTGCCAGTAGCCCGGACGGCGGGGGCAATCAGCCCCAGCATTTT.

V and J are TRBV29-1 and TRBJ2-1, with TRBD1 identical over 9 bases. J was trimmed by 4 bases and V by 5 bases; bases with no gene match: 6. Germline assignment: CDR1 SQVTM and CDR2 ANQGSEA. The CDR3 consists of 14 residues. CDR3 protein: CSVQGQGYYNEQFF. CDR3 in DNA: TGCAGCGTTCAGGGACAGGGATATTACAATGAGCAGTTCTTC.

The chain is built from TRBV13 and TRBJ1-4; a possible D gene is TRBD1 (6 bases). Per the germline V gene, CDR1 is PRHDT and CDR2 is FYEKMQ (reference sequence). Trimming stripped 1 base from V and 0 bases from J, with 12 bases between. The CDR3 is 17 amino acids. DNA for the CDR3: TGTGCCAGCAGCTTAGCCTCGGACAGATCAACTAATGAAAAACTGTTTTTT. Its translation is CASSLASDRSTNEKLFF.

The rearrangement links TRBV18 to TRBJ1-5; 7 nucleotides line up with TRBD1. Germline-derived CDR1 and CDR2 are KGHSH and LQKENI. CDR3 size: 18 residues. V was pared by 5 bases and J by 0 bases, with 13 bases of the junction left unmatched. CDR3 coding DNA: TGTGCCAGCTCAAACAGGGGAGGCGGCCCTTATAGCAATCAGCCCCAGCATTTT. Translated, it gives CASSNRGGGPYSNQPQHF.

The chain couples TRBV10-3 to TRBJ2-3; TRBD2 might be the D (5 bases). Looked up from germline, CDR1 is ENHRY and CDR2 is SYGVKD. Between the trimmed V and J ends, which lost 2 bases and 3 bases, there was a span of 9 bases. The CDR3 length is 14 residues. CDR3 DNA sequence: TGTGCCATCAGTGAGACAACGGGGACAGATACGCAGTATTTT. This sequence encodes CAISETTGTDTQYF.

This clone was seen more than once but under ten times. The J gene is TRBJ2-2, the V gene TRBV7-2; 9 bases agree with TRBD1. Germline V gene sequence: CDR1 SGHTA, CDR2 FQGNSA. V shed 5 bases and J 4 bases; nucleotides not matched to a gene: 8. CDR3 size: 16 residues. The CDR3 bases are TGTGCCAGCAGCACAACAGGGGGCATGGGCACCGGGGAGCTGTTTTTT. Its translation is CASSTTGGMGTGELFF.

The V and J genes are TRBV28 and TRBJ1-1, with unresolved D. Germline values: CDR1 MDHEN, CDR2 SYDVKM. The CDR3 covers 13 residues. V lost 7 bases and J 7 bases, leaving 16 bases between the germline ends. The CDR3 reads CASTDPADNEAFF. In DNA, the CDR3 is TGTGCCAGCACCGATCCCGCTGACAATGAAGCTTTCTTT.

The V call is TRBV21-1, the J call TRBJ2-4; the D segment call TRBD1 is taken from the table without a DNA check. TRBV21-1 is termed a pseudogene. This CDR3 region has 18 residues. CDR3 amino acids: CASSKSRGTRLAKNIQYF. The CDR3 DNA reads as TGTGCCAGCAGCAAAAGCAGAGGGACAAGACTAGCCAAAAACATTCAGTACTTC.

The rearrangement links TRBV19 to TRBJ1-1; 10 nucleotides match TRBD1. Germline V gene sequence: CDR1 LNHDA, CDR2 SQIVND (reference sequence). CDR3 length: 16 residues. V shed 5 bases, J shed 4 bases, and the junction held 10 bases outside the gene matches. DNA of the CDR3: TGTGCCAGTAGTTTGACAGGGGGCGTGTTGGGCACTGAAGCTTTCTTT. Translation: CASSLTGGVLGTEAFF.

This clone was seen a handful of times. The chain couples TRBV6-6 to TRBJ2-1; 9 bases fit TRBD1. The germline gives CDR1 MNHNY, CDR2 SVGAGI (reference sequence). V trimming: 6 bases; J trimming: 7 bases; junction bases outside the gene matches: 22. CDR3 length: 19 residues. The CDR3 loop is CASSNSLAPRTGGPNEQFF. For the CDR3, the DNA is TGTGCCAGCAGCAACTCCCTAGCCCCCCGCACAGGGGGCCCGAATGAGCAGTTCTTC.

This rearrangement joins TRBV7-2 to TRBJ2-5; 12 nucleotides match TRBD2. Germline assignment: CDR1 SGHTA and CDR2 FQGNSA. CDR3 size: 17 residues. Losses at the gene ends were 4 bases for V and 4 bases for J; bases not matched to a gene: 10. This chain's CDR3 is CASSYGASGGAGETQYF. For the CDR3, the DNA is TGTGCCAGCAGCTATGGGGCTAGCGGGGGGGCCGGAGAGACCCAGTACTTC.

The V and J genes are TRBV27 and TRBJ2-7; a weak D match, TRBD1 (6 bases). This CDR3 is 15 amino acids long. V lost 4 bases, J lost 2 bases, and 15 bases lay in between. Germline V gene lookup returns CDR1 MNHEY and CDR2 SMNVEV (reference sequence). In nucleotides, the CDR3 is TGTGCCAGCAGTTCACGGTCCACAGGGCCCTACGAGCAGTACGTC. Protein product: CASSSRSTGPYEQYV.

The rearrangement uses TRBV2 and TRBJ2-3, with 8 positions matching TRBD2. CDR3 length: 16 residues. The V gene's germline CDR1 is SNHLY and CDR2 FYNNEI. The V gene end was trimmed by 6 bases and the J gene end by 0 bases; junction bases not matched to a gene: 8. CDR3 in DNA: TGTGCCAGCAGGGAGGAGCGGGGGACTAGCACAGATACGCAGTATTTT. It codes for CASREERGTSTDTQYF. Variable domain in full (rest from reference TRBV2 and TRBJ2-3): EPEVTQTPSHQVTQMGQEVILRCVPISNHLYFYWYRQILGQKVEFLVSFYNNEISEKSEIFDDQFSVERPDGSNFTLKIRSTKLEDSAMYFCASREERGTSTDTQYFGPGTRLTVL.

This rearrangement joins TRBV5-1 to TRBJ2-5; no clear D. Germline assignment: CDR1 SGHRS and CDR2 YFSETQ. The ends were cut back, 2 bases at V and 2 bases at J, with 16 bases in the middle. The CDR3 spans 16 residues. In DNA, the CDR3 is TGCGCCAGCAGCTTCCTCCCGAGCGAATCTCAAGAGACCCAGTACTTC. Amino acids: CASSFLPSESQETQYF.